This is a list of T cell receptor beta chains from one sample in a study of blood T cell repertoires in COVID-19. The table came from immunoSEQ multiplex PCR; TCRdb's copy has only in-frame clones and leaves some out. Among tens of thousands of clones listed, more than 80% were seen once. Sequenced sample: peripheral blood. The source of these receptors is a woman between 55 and 75 years old with COVID-19, enrolled during active disease. Each CDR3 is given with its conserved first and last residue. The D gene is left open where the match is weak. The size field is filled for only some rows; it gives once, few, many or a size class.

>NA|TRBJ2-5|TRBV18|NA
TGTGCCAGCTCCCCTGAGGAGACCCAGTACTTC
CASSPEETQYF
>NA|TRBJ2-7|TRBV12-5|NA
TGTGCTAGTGGTTTGGTAAACGGCAGGGAACAGTACTTC
CASGLVNGREQYF
>NA|TRBJ2-6|TRBV6-2/TRBV6-3|NA
TGTGCCAGCAGTTACGGCGGGACAGTCACGCCTGGGGCCAACGTCCTGACTTTC
CASSYGGTVTPGANVLTF
>NA|TRBJ1-2|TRBV30|NA
TGTGCCTGGGAGGTAGGGGCGAACTATGGCTACACCTTC
CAWEVGANYGYTF
>NA|TRBJ1-5|TRBV3-1/TRBV3-2|NA
TGTGCCAGCAGCCAGAATAAGCAGGGGCATCAGCCCCAGCATTTT
CASSQNKQGHQPQHF
>NA|TRBJ1-1|TRBV6-1|NA
TGTGCCAGCAGTGAAGCGACAGGAATGATGCACACTGAAGCTTTCTTT
CASSEATGMMHTEAFF
>TRBD1|TRBJ2-5|TRBV28|NA
TGTGCCAGCAGTCTCGGGACAGGGGGAAGGGAGTACCAAGAGACCCAGTACTTC
CASSLGTGGREYQETQYF
>TRBD1|TRBJ1-5|TRBV30|once
TGTGCCTGGAGTGTACCTCAGACAGGGCTAGGCCAGCCCCAGCATTTT
CAWSVPQTGLGQPQHF
>NA|TRBJ1-1|TRBV19|NA
TGTGCCAGTAGTTACATAATGAACACTGAAGCTTTCTTT
CASSYIMNTEAFF
>NA|TRBJ2-7|TRBV28|NA
TGTGCCAGCAGTTTGGCACTAGTTGCCTACGAGCAGTACTTC
CASSLALVAYEQYF
>NA|TRBJ2-7|TRBV6-5|NA
TGTGCCAGCAGTTACACGACAGAGTACGAGCAGTACTTC
CASSYTTEYEQYF
>TRBD1|TRBJ1-2|TRBV7-2|NA
TGTGCCAGCAGCTCCACCGGGACAGCTTCCTATGGCTACACCTTC
CASSSTGTASYGYTF
>TRBD2|TRBJ2-7|TRBV12-5|once
TGTGCTAGTGGTTTGGTACCCAGCGGGAGAGCTTACGAGCAGTACTTC
CASGLVPSGRAYEQYF
>TRBD1|TRBJ1-4|TRBV29-1|NA
TGCAGCGTTGCCCAGACAGGGACCAATGAAAAACTGTTTTTT
CSVAQTGTNEKLFF
>NA|TRBJ1-2|TRBV29-1|NA
TGCAGCGAGGGGGGCGATGGCTACACCTTC
CSEGGDGYTF
>NA|TRBJ2-5|TRBV2|NA
TGTGCCAGCAGGGAGCCCGGGTGGAGAAGGACCCAGTACTTC
CASREPGWRRTQYF
>TRBD2|TRBJ2-2|TRBV27|NA
TGTGCCAGCACCACTAGGACTAGCGGTTCGAACACCGGGGAGCTGTTTTTT
CASTTRTSGSNTGELFF
>NA|TRBJ2-1|TRBV4-3|NA
TGCGCCAGCAGCCAAGTTCGTCTGAGCTCCTACAATGAGCAGTTCTTC
CASSQVRLSSYNEQFF
>NA|TRBJ1-5|TRBV7-2|NA
TGTGCCAGCAGCTTCACAGGTGGCAATCAGCCCCAGCATTTT
CASSFTGGNQPQHF
>TRBD2|TRBJ2-1|TRBV6-5|few
TGTGCCAGCAGTTACTCGACTAGCGGGAGTCTCCATGAGCAGTTCTTC
CASSYSTSGSLHEQFF
>NA|TRBJ2-7|TRBV3-1/TRBV3-2|NA
TGTGCCAGCAGCCAAGCCACCTACGAGCAGTACTTC
CASSQATYEQYF
>NA|TRBJ1-1|TRBV18|few
TGTGCCAGCTCACCACAGGGGGTGAACACTGAAGCTTTCTTT
CASSPQGVNTEAFF
>TRBD1|TRBJ1-6|TRBV11-2|NA
TGTGCCAGCAGCCTAAGGACAGGGGTATCCTATAATTCACCCCTCCACTTT
CASSLRTGVSYNSPLHF
>NA|TRBJ2-2|TRBV18|NA
TGTGCCAGCTCACCACCCCGGACTTATACAACCGGGGAGCTGTTTTTT
CASSPPRTYTTGELFF
>NA|TRBJ2-7|TRBV3-1/TRBV3-2|NA
TGTGCCAGCAGCCAAAAGGAGGGCCCCTACGAGCAGTACTTC
CASSQKEGPYEQYF
>NA|TRBJ2-7|TRBV6-5|NA
TGTGCCAGCAGTTACCTCGGACGGGGATTATCCTACGAGCAGTACTTC
CASSYLGRGLSYEQYF
>NA|TRBJ2-7|TRBV5-4|NA
TGTGCCAGCAGCCCTCTGAGATCGCCCTACGAGCAGTACTTC
CASSPLRSPYEQYF
>TRBD1|TRBJ1-4|TRBV2|NA
TGTGCCAGCAAGGGGGCGAAGGAAAAACTGTTTTTT
CASKGAKEKLFF
>TRBD2|TRBJ2-1|TRBV15|NA
TGTGCCACCAGCGCTGGGGGGGCTAGCGGGAGCAATGAGCAGTTCTTC
CATSAGGASGSNEQFF
>NA|TRBJ1-2|TRBV27|few
TGTGCCAGCAGTTTGCGGCCAGGGTCGGCGCATTTGGATGGCTACACCTTC
CASSLRPGSAHLDGYTF
>NA|TRBJ1-2|TRBV30|NA
TGTGCCTGGAGCAAAGGGGATTACTATGGCTACACCTTC
CAWSKGDYYGYTF
>TRBD2|TRBJ2-1|TRBV9|NA
TGTGCCAGCAGCGCCGGAACTAGCGGGAGGGCCTACAATGAGCAGTTCTTC
CASSAGTSGRAYNEQFF
>NA|TRBJ1-3|TRBV18|once
TGTGCCAGCTCACCCGAGGTGAACACCATATATTTT
CASSPEVNTIYF
>NA|TRBJ1-5|TRBV21-1|NA
TGTGCCAGCAGCAAAAGCGTTGAACAGGGTTTCGTTCAGCCCCAGCATTTT
CASSKSVEQGFVQPQHF
>TRBD1|TRBJ1-6|TRBV18|NA
TGTGCCAGCCGGACAGGGGGTGACTCACCCCTCCACTTT
CASRTGGDSPLHF
>NA|TRBJ1-5|TRBV19|NA
TGTGCCGCTCGTGGGCCCAGTCAGCCCCAGCATTTT
CAARGPSQPQHF
>NA|TRBJ1-2|TRBV5-4|once
TGTGCCAGCAGCTTCAGGGAATGGAGCTATGGCTACACCTTC
CASSFREWSYGYTF
>NA|TRBJ2-3|TRBV10-3|NA
TGTGCCGGGGGGAGAGATACGCAGTATTTT
CAGGRDTQYF
>NA|TRBJ1-2|TRBV5-1|NA
TGCGCCAGCAGACCTATCATTACGGACAGATCAGGCTACACCTTC
CASRPIITDRSGYTF
>TRBD1|TRBJ1-6|TRBV7-3|NA
TGTGCCAGCAGCCCCGACAGGGAAGTAAGATCACCCCTCCACTTT
CASSPDREVRSPLHF
>NA|TRBJ2-7|TRBV5-4|NA
TGTGCCAGCAGCTTGGGAGTCCACGAGCAGTACTTC
CASSLGVHEQYF
>TRBD1|TRBJ1-2|TRBV6-5|NA
TGTGCCAGCAGCGACAGGGGATACTATGGCTACACCTTC
CASSDRGYYGYTF
>NA|TRBJ2-5|TRBV12-3/TRBV12-4|NA
TGTGCCAGCAGTGCCGGAGAGACCCAGTACTTC
CASSAGETQYF
>TRBD1|TRBJ1-5|TRBV6-6|NA
TGTGCCAGCAGTTTGGGACAGGGGGCGAATCAGCCCCAGCATTTT
CASSLGQGANQPQHF
>TRBD2|TRBJ2-3|TRBV9|once
TGTGCCAGCAGCGTAGCCGTGACTAGCGGGAGTCCAACAGATACGCAGTATTTT
CASSVAVTSGSPTDTQYF